These 3 T cell receptor beta chains originate from one sample sequenced in a study of OX40 agonist ivuxolimab in advanced cancers. The assay was immunoSEQ multiplex PCR, and TCRdb's table has in-frame clones only and misses some. Here the sample spans just over 90,000 clones, around 91% being singletons. The input for sequencing was CD4+ or CD8+ T cells sorted from blood, taken in a trial of the OX40 agonist ivuxolimab. Source of these receptors: an adult with an advanced solid tumor such as melanoma, head and neck, liver or kidney cancer.

The chain uses TRBV5-4 and TRBJ2-7, with 13 bases identical to TRBD2. Germline CDR1 is SGHNT and CDR2 is YYREEE (reference sequence). Unmatched junction bases numbered 5, after V lost 1 base and J lost 10 bases. The length of the CDR3 is 14 residues. CDR3 amino acids: CASSLTSGRAPQYF. The CDR3 DNA follows: TGTGCCAGCAGCTTGACTAGCGGGAGGGCCCCCCAGTACTTC.

This chain's CDR3 is CASSPRPENTGELFF. CDR3 nucleotide sequence: TGTGCCAGCAGCCCCCGGCCCGAGAACACCGGGGAGCTGTTTTTT. This chain connects TRBV9 to TRBJ2-2; D gene uncertain. This CDR3 has 15 residues. Germline values: CDR1 SGDLS, CDR2 YYNGEE. Trimming cost V 4 bases and J 1 base, with 11 bases left between them.

The chain recombines TRBV5-6 with TRBJ1-2; weak D call: TRBD1 (5 bases). The CDR3 extends over 15 amino acids. Germline V CDR1 and CDR2: SGHDT, YYEEEE. The V end was cut by 4 bases, the J end by 1 base, with 14 bases between. Written as DNA, the CDR3 is TGTGCCAGCAGCCGCTATAGTGGGGGTAACTATGGCTACACCTTC. Protein sequence: CASSRYSGGNYGYTF.